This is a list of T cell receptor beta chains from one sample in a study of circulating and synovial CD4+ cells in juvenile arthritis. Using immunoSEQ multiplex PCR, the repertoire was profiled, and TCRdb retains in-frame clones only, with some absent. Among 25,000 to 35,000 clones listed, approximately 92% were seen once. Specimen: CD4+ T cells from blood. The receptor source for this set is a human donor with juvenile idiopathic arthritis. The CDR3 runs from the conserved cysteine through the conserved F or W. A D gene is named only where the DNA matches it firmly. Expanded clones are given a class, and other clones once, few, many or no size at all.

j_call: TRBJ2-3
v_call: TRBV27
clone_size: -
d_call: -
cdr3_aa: CASSFGPPTVLTDTQYF
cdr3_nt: TGTGCCAGCAGTTTCGGACCCCCGACAGTACTAACAGATACGCAGTATTTT

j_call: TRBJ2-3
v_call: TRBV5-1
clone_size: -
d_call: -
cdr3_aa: CASSLGVGSGKVGRDTQYF
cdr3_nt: TGCGCCAGCAGCTTGGGGGTGGGGAGCGGCAAGGTGGGAAGAGATACGCAGTATTTT

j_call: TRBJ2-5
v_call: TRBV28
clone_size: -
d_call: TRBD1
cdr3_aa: CASSRTGGAETQYF
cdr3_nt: TGTGCCAGCAGTCGGACAGGGGGGGCAGAGACCCAGTACTTC

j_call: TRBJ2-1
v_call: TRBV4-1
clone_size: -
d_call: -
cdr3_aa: CASSPLIGERNSYNEQFF
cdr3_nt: TGCGCCAGCAGCCCCCTCATAGGCGAGCGGAACTCCTACAATGAGCAGTTCTTC

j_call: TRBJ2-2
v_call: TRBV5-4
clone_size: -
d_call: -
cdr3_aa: CASSTTRANTGELFF
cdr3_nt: TGTGCCAGCAGCACGACCCGGGCGAACACCGGGGAGCTGTTTTTT

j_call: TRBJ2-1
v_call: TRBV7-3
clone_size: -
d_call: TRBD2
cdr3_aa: CASSPTASGRIEEQFF
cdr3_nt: TGTGCCAGCAGCCCGACGGCTAGCGGGAGAATAGAGGAGCAGTTCTTC

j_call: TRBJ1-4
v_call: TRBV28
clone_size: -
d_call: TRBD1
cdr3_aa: CASSLPNRGDEKLFF
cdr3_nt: TGTGCCAGCAGTTTACCGAACAGGGGTGATGAAAAACTGTTTTTT

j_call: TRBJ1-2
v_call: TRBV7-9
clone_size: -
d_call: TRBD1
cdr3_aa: CASSLEWTGYGYTF
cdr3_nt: TGTGCCAGCAGCTTAGAGTGGACAGGGTATGGCTACACCTTC

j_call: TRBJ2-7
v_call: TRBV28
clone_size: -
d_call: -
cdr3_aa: CASGHRLNLYEQYF
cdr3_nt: TGTGCCAGCGGCCATCGCTTGAACCTCTACGAGCAGTACTTC

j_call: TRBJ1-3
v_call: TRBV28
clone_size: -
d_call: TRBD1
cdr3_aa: CASRSDRVGGNTIYF
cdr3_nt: TGTGCCAGCAGATCCGACAGGGTGGGAGGAAACACCATATATTTT

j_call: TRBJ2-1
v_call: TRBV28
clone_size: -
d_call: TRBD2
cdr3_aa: CASSPGVSGMNEQFF
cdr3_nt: TGTGCCAGCAGCCCCGGGGTTAGCGGGATGAATGAGCAGTTCTTC

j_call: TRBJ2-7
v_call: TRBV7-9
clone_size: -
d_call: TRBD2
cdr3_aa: CASSLDLAGVEEQYF
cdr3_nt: TGTGCCAGCAGCTTAGATCTAGCGGGAGTAGAAGAGCAGTACTTC

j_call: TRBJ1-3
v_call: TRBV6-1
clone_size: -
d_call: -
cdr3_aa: CASSGSGTGGGNTIYF
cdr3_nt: TGTGCCAGCAGTGGATCCGGGACCGGGGGAGGAAACACCATATATTTT

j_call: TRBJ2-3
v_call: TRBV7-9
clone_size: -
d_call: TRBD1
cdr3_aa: CASSLGGQGTDTQYF
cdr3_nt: TGTGCCAGCAGCTTGGGCGGACAGGGCACAGATACGCAGTATTTT

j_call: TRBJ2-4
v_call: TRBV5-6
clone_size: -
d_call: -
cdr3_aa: CASSFVGSENIQYF
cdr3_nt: TGTGCCAGCAGCTTTGTCGGGAGCGAAAACATTCAGTACTTC

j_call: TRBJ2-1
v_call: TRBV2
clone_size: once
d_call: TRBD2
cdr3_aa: CASSSGGSSYNEQFF
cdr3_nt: TGTGCCAGCAGCTCGGGGGGTTCCTCCTACAATGAGCAGTTCTTC

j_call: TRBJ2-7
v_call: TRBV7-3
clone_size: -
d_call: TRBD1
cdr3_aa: CASSWDRGSEQYF
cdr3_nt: TGTGCCAGCAGCTGGGACAGGGGGAGCGAGCAGTACTTC

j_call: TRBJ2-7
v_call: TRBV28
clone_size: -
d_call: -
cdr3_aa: CASSPPGNFLFDEQYF
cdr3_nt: TGTGCCAGCAGCCCGCCGGGAAACTTCTTGTTCGACGAGCAGTACTTC

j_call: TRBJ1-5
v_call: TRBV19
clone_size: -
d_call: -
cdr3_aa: CASNSGRGQPQHF
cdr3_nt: TGTGCCAGTAACTCCGGCAGGGGACAGCCCCAGCATTTT

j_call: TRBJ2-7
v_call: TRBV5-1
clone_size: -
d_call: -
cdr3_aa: CASNPGASYEQYF
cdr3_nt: TGCGCCAGCAATCCAGGGGCCTCCTACGAGCAGTACTTC

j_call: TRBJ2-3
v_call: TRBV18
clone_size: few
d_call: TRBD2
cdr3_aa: CASSRTSGTDTQYF
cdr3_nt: TGTGCCAGCTCACGGACTAGCGGGACAGATACGCAGTATTTT

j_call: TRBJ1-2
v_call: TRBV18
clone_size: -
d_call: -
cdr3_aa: CASSPNRASNYGYTF
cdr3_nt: TGTGCCAGCTCACCAAACAGGGCGTCCAACTATGGCTACACCTTC

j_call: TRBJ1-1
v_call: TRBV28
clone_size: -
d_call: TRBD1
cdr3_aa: CASSAFGQGETEAFF
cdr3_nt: TGTGCCAGCAGTGCCTTTGGACAGGGGGAGACTGAAGCTTTCTTT

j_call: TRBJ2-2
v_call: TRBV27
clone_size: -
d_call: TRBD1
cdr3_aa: CASKETGSNTGELFF
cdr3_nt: TGTGCCAGCAAGGAGACAGGGTCGAACACCGGGGAGCTGTTTTTT